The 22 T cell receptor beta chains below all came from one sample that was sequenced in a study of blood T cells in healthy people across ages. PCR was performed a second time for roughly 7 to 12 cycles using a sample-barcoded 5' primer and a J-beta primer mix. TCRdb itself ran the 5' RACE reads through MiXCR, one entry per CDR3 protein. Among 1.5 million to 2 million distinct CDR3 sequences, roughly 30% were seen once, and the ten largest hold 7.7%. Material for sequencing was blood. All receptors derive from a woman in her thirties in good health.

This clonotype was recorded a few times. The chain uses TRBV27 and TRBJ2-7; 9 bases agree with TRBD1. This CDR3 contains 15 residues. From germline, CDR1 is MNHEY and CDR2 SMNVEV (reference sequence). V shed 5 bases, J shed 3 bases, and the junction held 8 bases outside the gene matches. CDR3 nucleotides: TGTGCCAGCAGTGCTGGGACAGGGAATTTCTACGAGCAGTACTTC. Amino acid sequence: CASSAGTGNFYEQYF.

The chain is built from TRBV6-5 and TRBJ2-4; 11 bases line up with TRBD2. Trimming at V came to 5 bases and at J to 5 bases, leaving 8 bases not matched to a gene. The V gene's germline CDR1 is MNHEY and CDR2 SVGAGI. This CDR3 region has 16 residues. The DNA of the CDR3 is TGTGCCAGCAGTCCGGCTAGCGGGAGGCGGGAAAACATTCAGTACTTC. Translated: CASSPASGRRENIQYF.

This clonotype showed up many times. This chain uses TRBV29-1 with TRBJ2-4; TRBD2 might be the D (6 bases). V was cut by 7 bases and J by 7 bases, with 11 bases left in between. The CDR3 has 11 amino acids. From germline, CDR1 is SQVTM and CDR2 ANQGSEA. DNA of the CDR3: TGCAGCGGCCTGCGGGGCAACATTCAGTACTTC. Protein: CSGLRGNIQYF.

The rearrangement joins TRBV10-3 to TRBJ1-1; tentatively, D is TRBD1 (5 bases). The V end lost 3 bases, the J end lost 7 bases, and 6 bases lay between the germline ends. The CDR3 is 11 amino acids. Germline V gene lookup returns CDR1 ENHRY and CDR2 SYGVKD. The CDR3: CAISDDSEAFF. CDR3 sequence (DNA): TGTGCCATCAGTGACGACAGTGAAGCTTTCTTT.

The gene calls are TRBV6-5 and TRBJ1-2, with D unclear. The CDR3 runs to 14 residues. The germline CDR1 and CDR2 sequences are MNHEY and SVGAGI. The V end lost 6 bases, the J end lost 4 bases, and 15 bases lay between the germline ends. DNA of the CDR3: TGTGCCAGCAGCCCTCCACGGCCCCCCTATGGCTACACCTTC. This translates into CASSPPRPPYGYTF.

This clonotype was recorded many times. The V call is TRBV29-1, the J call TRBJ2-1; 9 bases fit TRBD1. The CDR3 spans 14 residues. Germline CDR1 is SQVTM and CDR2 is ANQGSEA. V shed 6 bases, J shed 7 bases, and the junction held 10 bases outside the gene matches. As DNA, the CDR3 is TGCAGCGTGGTAACCGGGACAGGGCCTAATGAGCAGTTCTTC. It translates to CSVVTGTGPNEQFF.

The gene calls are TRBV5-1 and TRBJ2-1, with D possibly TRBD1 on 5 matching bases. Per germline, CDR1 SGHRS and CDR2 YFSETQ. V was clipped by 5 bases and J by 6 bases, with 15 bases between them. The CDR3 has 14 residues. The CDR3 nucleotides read TGCGCCAGCAGAAAGGACCTCCAGGGCAATGAGCAGTTCTTC. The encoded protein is CASRKDLQGNEQFF.

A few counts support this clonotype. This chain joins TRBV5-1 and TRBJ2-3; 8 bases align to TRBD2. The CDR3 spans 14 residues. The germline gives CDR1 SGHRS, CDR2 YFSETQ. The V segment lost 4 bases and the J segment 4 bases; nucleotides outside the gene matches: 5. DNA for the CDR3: TGCGCCAGCAGCGCCGGGACTAGTTCAGATACGCAGTATTTT. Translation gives CASSAGTSSDTQYF.

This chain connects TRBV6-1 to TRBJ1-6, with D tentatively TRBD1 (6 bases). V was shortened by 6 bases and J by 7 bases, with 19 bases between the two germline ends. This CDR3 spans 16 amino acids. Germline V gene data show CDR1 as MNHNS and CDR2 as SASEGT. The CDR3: CASSGWQGPENSPLHF. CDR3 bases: TGTGCCAGCAGCGGTTGGCAGGGGCCAGAGAATTCACCCCTCCACTTT.

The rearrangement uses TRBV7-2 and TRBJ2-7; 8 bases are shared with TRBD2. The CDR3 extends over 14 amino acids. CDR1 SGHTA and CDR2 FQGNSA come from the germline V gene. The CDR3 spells CQSSPLAGPYEQYF. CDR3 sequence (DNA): TGTCAGAGCAGCCCGTTAGCGGGGCCCTACGAGCAGTACTTC.

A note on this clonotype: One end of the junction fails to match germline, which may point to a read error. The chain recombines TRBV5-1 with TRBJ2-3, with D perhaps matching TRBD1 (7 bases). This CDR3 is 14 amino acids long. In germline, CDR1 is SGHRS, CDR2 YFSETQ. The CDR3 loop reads CAGSPYRGGDTQYF. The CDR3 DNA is TGCGCCGGCAGCCCCTACAGGGGAGGAGATACGCAGTATTTT.

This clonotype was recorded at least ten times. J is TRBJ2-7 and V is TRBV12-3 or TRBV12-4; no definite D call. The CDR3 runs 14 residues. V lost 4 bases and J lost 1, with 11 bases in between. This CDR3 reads CASSYPSHSYEQYF. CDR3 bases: TGTGCCAGCAGTTACCCCTCCCATTCCTACGAGCAGTACTTC.

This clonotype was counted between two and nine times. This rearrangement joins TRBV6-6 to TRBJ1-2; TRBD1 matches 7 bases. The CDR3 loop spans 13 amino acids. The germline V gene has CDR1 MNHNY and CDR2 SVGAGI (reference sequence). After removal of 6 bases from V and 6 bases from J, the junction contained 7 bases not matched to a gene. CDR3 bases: TGTGCCAGCAGGTTGGGACAGAAGAATGGCTACACCTTC. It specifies CASRLGQKNGYTF.

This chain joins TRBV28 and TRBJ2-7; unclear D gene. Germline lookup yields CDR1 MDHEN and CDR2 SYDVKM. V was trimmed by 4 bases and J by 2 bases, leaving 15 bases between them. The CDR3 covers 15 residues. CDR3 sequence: CASSSPPSPTYEQYF. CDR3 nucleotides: TGTGCCAGCAGTTCCCCCCCCTCCCCTACCTACGAGCAGTACTTC.

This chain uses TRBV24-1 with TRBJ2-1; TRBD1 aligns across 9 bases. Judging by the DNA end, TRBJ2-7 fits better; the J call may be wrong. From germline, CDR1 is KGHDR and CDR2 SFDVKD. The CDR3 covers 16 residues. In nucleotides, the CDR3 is TGTGCCACCAGTGATTCCCGACAGGGGGTTAACAATGAGCAGTACTTC. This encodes CATSDSRQGVNNEQYF.

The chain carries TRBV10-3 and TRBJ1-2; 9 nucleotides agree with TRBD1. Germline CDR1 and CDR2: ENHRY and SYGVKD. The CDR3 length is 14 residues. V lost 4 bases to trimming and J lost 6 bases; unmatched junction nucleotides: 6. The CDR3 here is CAISGGQGWDGYTF. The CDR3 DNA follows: TGTGCCATCAGTGGGGGACAGGGCTGGGATGGCTACACCTTC.

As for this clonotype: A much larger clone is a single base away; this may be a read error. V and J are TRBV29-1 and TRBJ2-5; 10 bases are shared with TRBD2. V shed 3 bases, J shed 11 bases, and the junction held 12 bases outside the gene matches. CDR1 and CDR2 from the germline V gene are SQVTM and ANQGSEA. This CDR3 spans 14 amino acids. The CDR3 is CSVEGTSAYNEQYF. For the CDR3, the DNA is TGCAGCGTTGAGGGGACTAGCGCCTACAATGAGCAGTACTTC.

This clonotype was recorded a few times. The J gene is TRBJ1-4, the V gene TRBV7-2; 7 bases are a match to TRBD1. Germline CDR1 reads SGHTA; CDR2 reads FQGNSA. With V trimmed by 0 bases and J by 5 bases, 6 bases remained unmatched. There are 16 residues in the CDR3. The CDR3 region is CASSLARGTANEKLFF. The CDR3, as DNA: TGTGCCAGCAGCTTAGCGCGAGGGACAGCAAATGAAAAACTGTTTTTT.

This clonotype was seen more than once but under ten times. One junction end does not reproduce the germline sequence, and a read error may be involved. CDR3 nucleotide sequence: TGCAGCGTGGAAGGTCGTAGCGGGGGGGCGTTCGAGCAGTACTTC. Translating gives CSVEGRSGGAFEQYF. V and J are TRBV29-1 and TRBJ2-7, with 11 bases lining up with TRBD2. Germline assignment: CDR1 SQVTM and CDR2 ANQGSEA. The CDR3 spans 15 residues.

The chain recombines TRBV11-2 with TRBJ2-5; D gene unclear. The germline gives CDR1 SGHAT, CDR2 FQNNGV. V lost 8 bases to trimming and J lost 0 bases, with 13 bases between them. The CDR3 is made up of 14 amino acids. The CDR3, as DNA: TGTGCCAGCGCTTCCGCCTTGTACCAAGAGACCCAGTACTTC. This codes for CASASALYQETQYF.

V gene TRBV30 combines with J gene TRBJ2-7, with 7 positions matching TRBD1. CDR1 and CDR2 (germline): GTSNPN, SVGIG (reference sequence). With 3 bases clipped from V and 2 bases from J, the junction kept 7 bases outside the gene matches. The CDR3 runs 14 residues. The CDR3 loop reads CAWSEGQSPYEQYF. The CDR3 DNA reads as TGTGCCTGGAGCGAGGGACAGTCCCCCTACGAGCAGTACTTC.

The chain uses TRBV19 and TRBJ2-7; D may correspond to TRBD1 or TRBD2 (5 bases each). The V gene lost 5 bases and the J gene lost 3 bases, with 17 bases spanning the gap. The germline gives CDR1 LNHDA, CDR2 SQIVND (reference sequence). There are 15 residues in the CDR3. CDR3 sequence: CASSSGTPIIYEQYF. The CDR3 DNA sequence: TGTGCCAGTAGTTCCGGGACCCCGATAATCTACGAGCAGTACTTC.